Listed here is a single T cell receptor (beta chain). The V gene lost 4 bases and the J gene lost 0 bases, with 18 bases spanning the gap. Germline assignment: CDR1 SNHLY and CDR2 FYNNEI. The CDR3 is made up of 17 amino acids. The data originate from a study of technical replicates of blood from a few donors. Sequencing was performed with immunoSEQ multiplex PCR; in TCRdb, only in-frame clones are kept and a portion is missing. Among about 74,000 clones, around 95% were seen once, and the ten largest hold 0.36%. The sequenced material came from T cells isolated from PBMCs. This receptor was obtained from a human donor in good health. The J gene is TRBJ1-2, the V gene TRBV2; possible D gene TRBD1, 6 bases. The CDR3 DNA is TGTGCCAGCAGTGGCCAAGATTGGACAGCCACTAACTATGGCTACACCTTC. Its translation is CASSGQDWTATNYGYTF.